The subject of this entry is one TCR beta chain. Its antigen is unidentified. CDR1 and CDR2 from the germline V gene are MNHEY and SVGAGI. This CDR3 has 20 residues. RNA was extracted from bulk tissue without any cell sorting. More than 3 cm separated this lung sample from the edge of the tumor. The entry originates in a study of tumor and adjacent non-tumor tissue in lung cancer. TCRbeta libraries were built with three rounds of nested PCR, modified from ARM-PCR. TCRdb reanalysed the multiplex PCR reads using MiXCR and keeps one entry per CDR3 protein. Of over 100,000 distinct CDR3 sequences in the sample, 50% to 70% were seen once. Study-wide results and caveats: TCR diversity was significantly greater in tumor than normal lung tissue.

The genes are TRBV6-5 and TRBJ2-1, with TRBD2 matching 13 bases. The sequencing input was distant non-tumor lung tissue. The TCR sequence derives from a man between 60 and 75 years old with non-small cell lung cancer. The CDR3 DNA sequence: TGTAGCAGCAGTTACTCCCCCCCGGGACTAGCGGGGCTCTCCTACAATGAGCAGTTCTTC. The encoded protein is CSSSYSPPGLAGLSYNEQFF.